This T cell receptor (beta chain) derives from a study of lymphopenia after photon versus proton radiotherapy. Points on this clone: Antigen: not known.

The table came from immunoSEQ multiplex PCR; TCRdb's copy has only in-frame clones and leaves some out. Of some 38,000 clones in the sample, approximately 90% were seen once. Study-wide points: After lymphocyte nadir, photon-treated repertoires showed oligoclonal expansion, especially CD8+ Temra. Post-nadir TCR diversity decline inversely tracked overall survival among those who died. Relative stability marked proton patients; photon patients lost diversity and naive cells.

The material was peripheral blood, obtained from a patient treated with photon-based radiotherapy. The receptor was isolated from a man between 60 and 75 years old with cholangiocarcinoma.

The CDR3 DNA sequence: TGTGCCAGCAGTGAAAACGCAGGGTTAGCAAACGAGCAGTACTTC. Its translation is CASSENAGLANEQYF. The chain couples TRBV6-1 to TRBJ2-7; weak D call: TRBD1 (5 bases). This CDR3 comprises 15 residues. Germline V gene sequence: CDR1 MNHNS, CDR2 SASEGT. V was pared by 2 bases and J by 5 bases, with 16 bases between.